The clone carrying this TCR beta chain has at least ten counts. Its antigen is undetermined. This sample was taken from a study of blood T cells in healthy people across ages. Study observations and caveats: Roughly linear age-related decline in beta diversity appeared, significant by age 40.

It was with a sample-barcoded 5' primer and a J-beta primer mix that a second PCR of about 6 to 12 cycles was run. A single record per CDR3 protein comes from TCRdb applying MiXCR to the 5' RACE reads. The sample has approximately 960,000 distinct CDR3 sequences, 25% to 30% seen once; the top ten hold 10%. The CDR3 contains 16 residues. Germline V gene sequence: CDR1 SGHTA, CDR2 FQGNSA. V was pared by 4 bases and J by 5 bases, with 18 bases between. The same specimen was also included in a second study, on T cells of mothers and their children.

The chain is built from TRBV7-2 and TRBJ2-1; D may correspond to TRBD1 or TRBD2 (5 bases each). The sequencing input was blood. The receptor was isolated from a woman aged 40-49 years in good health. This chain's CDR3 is CASSSSGTPGNNEQFF. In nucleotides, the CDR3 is TGTGCCAGCAGCTCTTCCGGGACCCCGGGGAACAATGAGCAGTTCTTC.